The 4 T cell receptor beta chains given below trace back to one sample, sequenced in a study of blood T cell repertoires in COVID-19. Repertoires were generated with immunoSEQ multiplex PCR, while TCRdb's copy carries only in-frame clones and drops some. The sample consists of 45,000 to 65,000 clones, 70% to 85% of them appearing once. Sequenced: peripheral blood. The origin of the receptors is a man aged 60-69 years with acute or convalescent COVID-19.

The chain uses TRBV29-1 and TRBJ1-5; D not certain. Per the germline V gene, CDR1 is SQVTM and CDR2 is ANQGSEA. V lost 5 bases to trimming and J lost 4 bases, with 12 bases between them. The CDR3 is 13 residues long. DNA for the CDR3: TGCAGCGTTTTGGGTACGGGGAATCAGCCCCAGCATTTT. Amino acids: CSVLGTGNQPQHF.

The table lists this clone with a few counts. The chain couples TRBV2 to TRBJ2-2, with TRBD1 as a possible D gene (5 bases). V lost 8 bases and J lost 5, with 15 bases in between. There are 14 residues in the CDR3. The germline CDR1 and CDR2 sequences are SNHLY and FYNNEI. In DNA form, the CDR3 reads TGTGCCAGCTGGGGCGTTATGGGTACCGGGGAGCTGTTTTTT. It encodes CASWGVMGTGELFF.

The chain has TRBV28 and TRBJ1-2, with 7 bases lining up with TRBD1. The CDR3 is made up of 15 amino acids. Unmatched junction bases numbered 10, after V lost 5 bases and J lost 4 bases. Germline values: CDR1 MDHEN, CDR2 SYDVKM. This chain's CDR3 is CASSPLDREVYGYTF. The CDR3 DNA follows: TGTGCCAGCAGTCCCCTTGACAGGGAAGTCTATGGCTACACCTTC.

The CDR3, as DNA: TGTGCCACCAGTGATTTGCTGGCGTCGGGACAGGGCATGTATTTT. This encodes CATSDLLASGQGMYF. This sequence joins TRBV24-1 and TRBJ2-3, with TRBD1 matching 9 bases. CDR1 is KGHDR, CDR2 SFDVKD, per germline. Trimming took 0 bases from V and 14 from J; bases not matched to a gene: 11. This CDR3 is 15 amino acids long.